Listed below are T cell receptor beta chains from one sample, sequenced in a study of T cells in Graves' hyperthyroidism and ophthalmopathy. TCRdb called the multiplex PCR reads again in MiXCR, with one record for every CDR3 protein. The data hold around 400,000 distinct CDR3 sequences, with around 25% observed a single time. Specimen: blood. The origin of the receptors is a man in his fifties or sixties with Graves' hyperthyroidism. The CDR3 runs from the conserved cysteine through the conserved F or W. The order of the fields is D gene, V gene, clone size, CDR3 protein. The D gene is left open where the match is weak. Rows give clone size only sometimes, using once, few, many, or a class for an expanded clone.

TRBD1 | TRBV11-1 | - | CASSFDRAPQETQYF
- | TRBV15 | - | CATSSPQGIIHSPLHF
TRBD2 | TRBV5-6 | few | CASSLVGLAGGEETQYF
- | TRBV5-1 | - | CASSPVRGAYEQYF
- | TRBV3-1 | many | CASSALGNEQFF
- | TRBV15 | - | CATSRELGWNEQFF
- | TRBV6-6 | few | CASSYSPRTATDTQYF
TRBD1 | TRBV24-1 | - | CATSEIEGAEWNEQFF
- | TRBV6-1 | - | CASSPFTGKETQYF
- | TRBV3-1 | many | CASSDRARSYNEQFF
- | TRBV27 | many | CASSLSPTSNLEQYF
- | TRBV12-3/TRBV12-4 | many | CASSFGGPYEQYF
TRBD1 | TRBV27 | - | CASSAYRGQGNTEAFF
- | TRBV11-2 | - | CASSQHPPYTEAFF
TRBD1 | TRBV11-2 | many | CASSPSGGAYEQYF
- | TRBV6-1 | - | CASSDVGSTTEAFF
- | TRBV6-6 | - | CASSYASDNEQFF